This TCR beta chain was documented in a study of shared clonotypes between healthy human individuals. Repertoires were generated with immunoSEQ multiplex PCR, while TCRdb's copy carries only in-frame clones and drops some. The sample holds 1.4 million or so clones; 98% are singletons and the top ten take about 0.35%. Sequencing was done on a sample of naive CD4+ T cells sorted from blood. Subset indicated: CD45RA+ positively selected. This sequence was found in a man between 25 and 39 years old in good health.

The CDR3 loop is CASSERADTRETQYF. The CDR3 DNA reads as TGTGCCAGCAGTGAAAGGGCGGACACTAGAGAGACCCAGTACTTC. The rearrangement uses TRBV2 and TRBJ2-5; D may correspond to TRBD1 or TRBD2 (5 bases each). Trimming removed 2 bases from V and 4 bases from J, with 14 bases in between. CDR1 and CDR2 from the germline V gene are SNHLY and FYNNEI. The CDR3 is 15 residues long.